Sequencing of this T cell receptor (beta chain) was carried out in a study of cytomegalovirus exposure and HLA in healthy donors. Findings of the study overall: The likely explanation for a cluster of highly shared sequence variants was sequencing artifact. Many donors carried some public TCRs, although rarity characterized most TCR sequences.

Germline V gene lookup returns CDR1 SGHNT and CDR2 YYREEE (reference sequence). This CDR3 contains 14 residues. Trimming took 5 bases from V and 5 from J, leaving 16 bases between them. As regards this clone: What it binds is not known.

The PCR employed 60 Vbeta primers together with 13 Jbeta primers. The assay was immunoSEQ multiplex PCR, and TCRdb's table has in-frame clones only and misses some. In the table there are 150,000 to 200,000 clones, nearly 80% of which are singletons. Sequenced input: PBMCs. The sequence derives from a woman between 25 and 40 years old in good health and CMV-seropositive. This chain links TRBV5-4 with TRBJ1-2; weak D call: TRBD1 (6 bases). DNA of the CDR3: TGTGCCAGCAGGGTAGGGACACCCGGGTATGGCTACACCTTC. Protein product: CASRVGTPGYGYTF.